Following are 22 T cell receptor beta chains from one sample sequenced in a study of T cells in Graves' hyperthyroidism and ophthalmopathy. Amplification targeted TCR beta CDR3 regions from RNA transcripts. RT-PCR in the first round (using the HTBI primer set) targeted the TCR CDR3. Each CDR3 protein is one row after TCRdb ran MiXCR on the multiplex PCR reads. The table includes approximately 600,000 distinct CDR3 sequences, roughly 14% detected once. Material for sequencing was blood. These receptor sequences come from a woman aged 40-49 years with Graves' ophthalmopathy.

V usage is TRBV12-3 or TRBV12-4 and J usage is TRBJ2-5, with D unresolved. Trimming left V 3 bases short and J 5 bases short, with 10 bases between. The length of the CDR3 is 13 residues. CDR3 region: CASSFGQDETQYF. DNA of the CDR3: TGTGCCAGCAGTTTCGGGCAGGACGAGACCCAGTACTTC.

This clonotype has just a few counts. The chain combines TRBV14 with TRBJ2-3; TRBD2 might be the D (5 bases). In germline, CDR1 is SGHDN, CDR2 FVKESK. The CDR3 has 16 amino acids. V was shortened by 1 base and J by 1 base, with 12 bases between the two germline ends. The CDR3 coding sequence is TGTGCCAGCAGCCAAGTCCGAACTAGTCGCACAGATACGCAGTATTTT. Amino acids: CASSQVRTSRTDTQYF.

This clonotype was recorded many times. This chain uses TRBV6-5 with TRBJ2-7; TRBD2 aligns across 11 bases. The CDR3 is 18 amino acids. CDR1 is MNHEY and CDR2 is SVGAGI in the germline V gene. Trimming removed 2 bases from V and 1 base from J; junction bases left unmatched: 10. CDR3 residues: CASSYRFPGTSGSYEQYF. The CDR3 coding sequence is TGTGCCAGCAGTTACCGCTTCCCCGGGACTAGCGGTTCCTACGAGCAGTACTTC.

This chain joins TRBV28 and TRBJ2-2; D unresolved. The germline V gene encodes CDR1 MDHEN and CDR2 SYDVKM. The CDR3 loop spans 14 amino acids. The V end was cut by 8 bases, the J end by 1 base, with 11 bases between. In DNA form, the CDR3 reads TGTGCCAGCGTGGTAGACTTGAACACCGGGGAGCTGTTTTTT. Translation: CASVVDLNTGELFF. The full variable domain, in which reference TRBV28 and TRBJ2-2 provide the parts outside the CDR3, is DVKVTQSSRYLVKRTGEKVFLECVQDMDHENMFWYRQDPGLGLRLIYFSYDVKMKEKGDIPEGYSVSREKKERFSLILESASTNQTSMYLCASVVDLNTGELFFGEGSRLTVL.

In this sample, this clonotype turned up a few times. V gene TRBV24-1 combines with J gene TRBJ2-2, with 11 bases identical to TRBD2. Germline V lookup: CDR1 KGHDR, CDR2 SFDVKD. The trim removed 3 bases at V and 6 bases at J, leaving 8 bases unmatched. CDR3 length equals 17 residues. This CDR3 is CATSDVLLAGGPGELFF. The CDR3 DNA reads TGTGCCACCAGTGATGTACTCCTAGCGGGAGGCCCCGGGGAGCTGTTTTTT.

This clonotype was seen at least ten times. The CDR3 nucleotides are TGTGCCAGCAGTCCGACAACCTTCTCTAGCAGCTACGAGCAGTACTTC. Encoded protein: CASSPTTFSSSYEQYF. This chain links TRBV6-2 or TRBV6-3 with TRBJ2-7, with D possibly TRBD2 on 5 matching bases. Trimming shortened V by 5 bases and J by 3 bases, and 20 bases separated the two germline ends. CDR1 is MNHEY, CDR2 SVGEGT, per germline. The CDR3 is made up of 16 amino acids.

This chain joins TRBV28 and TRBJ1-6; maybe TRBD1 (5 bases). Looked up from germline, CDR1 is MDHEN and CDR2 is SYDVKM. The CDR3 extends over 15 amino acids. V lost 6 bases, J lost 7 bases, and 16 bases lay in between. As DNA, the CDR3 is TGTGCCAGCAGCCCGGGGCGGCTCTGGAATTCACCCCTCCACTTT. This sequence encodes CASSPGRLWNSPLHF.

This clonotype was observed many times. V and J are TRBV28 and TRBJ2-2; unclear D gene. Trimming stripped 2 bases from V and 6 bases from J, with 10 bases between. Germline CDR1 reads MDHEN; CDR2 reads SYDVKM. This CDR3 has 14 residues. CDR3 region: CASSLARRAGELFF. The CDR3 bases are TGTGCCAGCAGTTTAGCCCGACGGGCCGGGGAGCTGTTTTTT.

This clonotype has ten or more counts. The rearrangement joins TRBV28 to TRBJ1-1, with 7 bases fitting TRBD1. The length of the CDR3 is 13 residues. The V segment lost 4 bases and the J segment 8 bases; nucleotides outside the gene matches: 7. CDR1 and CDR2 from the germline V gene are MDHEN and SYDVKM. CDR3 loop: CASSSRTGGEAFF. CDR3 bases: TGTGCCAGCAGTTCCAGGACAGGTGGGGAAGCTTTCTTT. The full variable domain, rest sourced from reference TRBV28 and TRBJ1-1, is DVKVTQSSRYLVKRTGEKVFLECVQDMDHENMFWYRQDPGLGLRLIYFSYDVKMKEKGDIPEGYSVSREKKERFSLILESASTNQTSMYLCASSSRTGGEAFFGQGTRLTVV.

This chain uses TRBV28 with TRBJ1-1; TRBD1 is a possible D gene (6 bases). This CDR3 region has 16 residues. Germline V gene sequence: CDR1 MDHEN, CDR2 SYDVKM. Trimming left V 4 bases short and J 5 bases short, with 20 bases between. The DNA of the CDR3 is TGTGCCAGCAGTTGGGTAGGGCTAAGCCAGGGGACTGAAGCTTTCTTT. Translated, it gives CASSWVGLSQGTEAFF.

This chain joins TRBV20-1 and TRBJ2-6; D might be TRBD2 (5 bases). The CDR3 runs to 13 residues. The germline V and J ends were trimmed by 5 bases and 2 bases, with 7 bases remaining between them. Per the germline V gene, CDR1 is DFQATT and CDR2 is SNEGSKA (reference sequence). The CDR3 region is CSAQTTGANVLTF. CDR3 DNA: TGCAGTGCTCAGACTACTGGGGCCAACGTCCTGACTTTC.

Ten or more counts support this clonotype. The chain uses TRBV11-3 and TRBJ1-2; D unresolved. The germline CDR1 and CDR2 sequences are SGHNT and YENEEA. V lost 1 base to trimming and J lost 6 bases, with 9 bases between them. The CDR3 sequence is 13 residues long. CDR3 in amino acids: CASSLGPTDGYTF. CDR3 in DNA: TGTGCCAGCAGCTTAGGACCCACTGATGGCTACACCTTC.

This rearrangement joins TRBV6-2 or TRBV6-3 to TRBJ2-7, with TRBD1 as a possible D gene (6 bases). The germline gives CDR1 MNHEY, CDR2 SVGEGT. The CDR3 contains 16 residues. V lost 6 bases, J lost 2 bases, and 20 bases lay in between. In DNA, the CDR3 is TGTGCCAGCAGCTTTACATGGGCAGGGGACCCCTACGAGCAGTACTTC. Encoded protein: CASSFTWAGDPYEQYF.

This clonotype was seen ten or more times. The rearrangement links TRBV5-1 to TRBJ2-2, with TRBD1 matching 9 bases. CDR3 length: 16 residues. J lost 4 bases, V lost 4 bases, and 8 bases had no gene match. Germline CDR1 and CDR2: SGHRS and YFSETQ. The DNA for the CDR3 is TGCGCCAGCAGCGACAAGCAGACAGGGGGCACCGGGGAGCTGTTTTTT. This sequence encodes CASSDKQTGGTGELFF.

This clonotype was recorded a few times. This CDR3 is CASSLDNWGTGELFF. The CDR3 DNA reads as TGTGCCAGCAGCTTAGACAATTGGGGGACCGGGGAGCTGTTTTTT. The gene calls are TRBV11-2 and TRBJ2-2, with D possibly called TRBD1 or TRBD2 (5 bases each). The germline CDR1 and CDR2 sequences are SGHAT and FQNNGV. V was pared by 0 bases and J by 5 bases, with 10 bases between. This CDR3 region has 15 residues.

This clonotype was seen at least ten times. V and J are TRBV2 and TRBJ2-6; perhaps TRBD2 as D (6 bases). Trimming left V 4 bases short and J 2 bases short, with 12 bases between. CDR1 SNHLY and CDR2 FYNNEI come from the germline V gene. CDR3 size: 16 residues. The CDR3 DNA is TGTGCCAGCAGTGGGGGCGGGGAAACTGGGGCCAACGTCCTGACTTTC. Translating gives CASSGGGETGANVLTF.

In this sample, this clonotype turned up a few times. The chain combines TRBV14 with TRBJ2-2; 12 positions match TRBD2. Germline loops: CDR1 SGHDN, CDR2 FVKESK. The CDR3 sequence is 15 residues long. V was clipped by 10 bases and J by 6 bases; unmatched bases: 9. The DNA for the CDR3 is TGTGCCACATCGCTGGGACTAGCGGGCTCCGGGGAGCTGTTTTTT. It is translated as CATSLGLAGSGELFF.

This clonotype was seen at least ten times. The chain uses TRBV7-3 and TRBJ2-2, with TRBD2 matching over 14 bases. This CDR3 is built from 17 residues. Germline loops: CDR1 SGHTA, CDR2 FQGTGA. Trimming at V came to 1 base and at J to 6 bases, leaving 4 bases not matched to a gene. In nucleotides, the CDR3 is TGTGCCAGCAGCTTAATGGGACTAGCGGGAGCGGCCGGGGAGCTGTTTTTT. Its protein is CASSLMGLAGAAGELFF.

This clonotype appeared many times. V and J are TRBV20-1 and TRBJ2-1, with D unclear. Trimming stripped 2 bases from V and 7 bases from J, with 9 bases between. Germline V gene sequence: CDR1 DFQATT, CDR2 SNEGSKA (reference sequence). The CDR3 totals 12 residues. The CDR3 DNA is TGCAGTGCTAGATCCAATGGAAATGAGCAGTTCTTC. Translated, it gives CSARSNGNEQFF.

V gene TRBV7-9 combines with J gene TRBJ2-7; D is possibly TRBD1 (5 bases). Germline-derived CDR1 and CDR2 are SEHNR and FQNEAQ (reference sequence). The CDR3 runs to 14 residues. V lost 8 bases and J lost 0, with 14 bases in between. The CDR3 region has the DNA TGTGCCAGCTTAGGGGCCGCTTCCTCCTACGAGCAGTACTTC. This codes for CASLGAASSYEQYF.

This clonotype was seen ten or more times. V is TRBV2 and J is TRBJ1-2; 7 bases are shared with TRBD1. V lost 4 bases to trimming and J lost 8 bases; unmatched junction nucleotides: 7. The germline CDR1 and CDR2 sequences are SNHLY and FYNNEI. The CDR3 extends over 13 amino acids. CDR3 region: CASSARQGRGYTF. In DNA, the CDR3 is TGTGCCAGCAGTGCCAGACAGGGCCGGGGCTACACCTTC.

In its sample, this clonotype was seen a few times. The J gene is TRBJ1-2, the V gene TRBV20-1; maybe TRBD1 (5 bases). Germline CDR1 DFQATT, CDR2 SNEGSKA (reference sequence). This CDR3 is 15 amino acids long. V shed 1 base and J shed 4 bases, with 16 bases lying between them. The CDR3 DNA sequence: TGCAGTGCTAGAGTGTGGGGACCTGAGGGCTATGGCTACACCTTC. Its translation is CSARVWGPEGYGYTF.